A single T cell receptor (beta chain) is shown here with its context. Its antigen is not known. The record originates from a study of T cell responses to AZD1222 COVID-19 vaccine. Notes on the study in general: Nearly half of spike-specific TCRs reportedly go after variant regions that carry no mutations.

Sequencing was performed with immunoSEQ multiplex PCR; in TCRdb, only in-frame clones are kept and a portion is missing. The sample includes about 150,000 clones, 75% to 85% of them seen just once. The receptor's source is an adult who received the MenACWY meningococcal vaccine as a control. The sequencing here drew on peripheral blood, taken 28 days after the second dose of the MenACWY control vaccine.

The CDR3 protein is CASSLLGAGANVLTF. The CDR3 coding sequence is TGCGCCAGCAGCTTGTTAGGGGCTGGGGCCAACGTCCTGACTTTC. This chain joins TRBV5-1 and TRBJ2-6; tentatively, D is TRBD1 (5 bases). Germline assignment: CDR1 SGHRS and CDR2 YFSETQ. V was cut by 1 base and J by 2 bases, with 7 bases left in between. The CDR3 covers 15 residues.